This T cell receptor beta chain was captured by sequencing in a study of blood T cell repertoires in COVID-19. Across the study: COVID-19 samples, acute and convalescent, were from the United States, Italy and Spain. T cells, B-cell-depleted T cells, or PBMCs supplied cDNA or gDNA.

V shed 3 bases and J 0 bases; nucleotides not matched to a gene: 9. The CDR3 covers 17 residues. Germline lookup yields CDR1 SEHNR and CDR2 FQNEAQ (reference sequence). In the original processing: The assay estimated nucleated cells by amplifying reference gene primers. Produced via immunoSEQ multiplex PCR; TCRdb's table is partial and in-frame only. V and J calls and clone size come straight from that table; D and trimming were deduced from the DNA. The profile shows 200,000 to 250,000 clones, around 80% of them singletons. V gene TRBV7-9 combines with J gene TRBJ2-3; 7 nucleotides agree with TRBD1. This TCR came from a woman of 80 years or more with acute or convalescent COVID-19. Material: peripheral blood. The CDR3, as DNA: TGTGCCAGCAGCTTCCTCGACAGGGTGACTAGCACAGATACGCAGTATTTT. It is translated as CASSFLDRVTSTDTQYF. Complete variable domain (other parts from reference TRBV7-9 and TRBJ2-3): DTGVSQNPRHKITKRGQNVTFRCDPISEHNRLYWYRQTLGQGPEFLTYFQNEAQLEKSRLLSDRFSAERPKGSFSTLEIQRTEQGDSAMYLCASSFLDRVTSTDTQYFGPGTRLTVL.